This TCR beta chain stems from a study of OX40 agonist ivuxolimab in advanced cancers. Overall study context: Patients in dose escalation had liver, melanoma, kidney or head and neck cancers.

The V and J ends lost 2 bases and 7 bases respectively, with 18 bases between them. Germline lookup yields CDR1 SNHLY and CDR2 FYNNEI. The CDR3 contains 16 residues. The table came from immunoSEQ multiplex PCR; TCRdb's copy has only in-frame clones and leaves some out. Of 80,000 to 90,000 clones detected, 80% to 90% appear once; the ten largest clones hold more than 1.5%. This TCR was sampled from an adult with an advanced solid tumor such as melanoma, head and neck, liver or kidney cancer. The rearrangement links TRBV2 to TRBJ1-3; D perhaps matches TRBD1 (6 bases). The sample here was CD4+ or CD8+ T cells sorted from blood, taken in a trial of the OX40 agonist ivuxolimab. CDR3 DNA: TGTGCCAGCAGTGAAAGGGACAAAAATATCCGTAACACCATATATTTT. Protein product: CASSERDKNIRNTIYF. Complete variable domain (other parts from reference TRBV2 and TRBJ1-3): EPEVTQTPSHQVTQMGQEVILRCVPISNHLYFYWYRQILGQKVEFLVSFYNNEISEKSEIFDDQFSVERPDGSNFTLKIRSTKLEDSAMYFCASSERDKNIRNTIYFGEGSWLTVV.